This TCR beta chain was recorded in a study of cytomegalovirus exposure and HLA in healthy donors (dated by TCRdb to the late 2010s). Study-level background: An earlier analysis of about 530 of the donors reported under 300 Gb of sequence data and approximately 120 million unique TCR beta sequences obtained from roughly 180 million T cells. An early release that covered roughly 600 HLA-typed donors contained 250 to 350 gigabases of sequencing data and some 87 million unique TCR sequences. Among the approximately 420 genotyped donors, approximately 81% belonged to the genetic ancestry cluster associated with self-reported Caucasian donors. The study was designed to test whether signatures of past pathogen exposure could be identified by cataloging public T cell receptors. The study used immunosequencing to profile the T cell repertoires of about 670 subjects and linked those repertoires to cytomegalovirus serostatus. Besides the first cohort of some 670 subjects, a separate validation cohort made up of 95 to 150 different subjects was used. High-throughput TCR immunosequencing, statistical association of individual TCRs with disease status, and machine learning were combined to predict cytomegalovirus infection status. In a later analysis, previously published TCR beta repertoires from some 640 donors were re-analyzed and high-resolution HLA genotyping was added so that TCR occurrence patterns could be studied. Rather than drawing on any new phenotypic data, the later analysis identified candidate immune exposures from TCR beta sequences and the way those sequences occurred across donors. To decide whether each TCR beta V gene segment behaved as functional or pseudogenic, an earlier analysis of some 600 of the donors relied on high-throughput TCR beta sequencing. Alongside the repertoire data, information on donor age, sex, ethnicity and CMV serostatus was compiled. A later genetic analysis took genome-wide SNP genotypes for about 55% of the 666 donors and used that subset as a discovery cohort. Every repertoire in the discovery cohort had been generated on one and the same sequencing platform. Both class I and class II loci were covered by HLA typing, at four-digit resolution. The number of donors typed differed by locus, with roughly 620-640 for A, B, C, DRB1 and DQB1, roughly 550 for DQA1, approximately 580 for DPA1, and around 430 for DPB1. A handful of DR-DQ haplotypes were treated as single units for association and clustering because of strong linkage in the cohort. Across some 400 genotyped donors of the cohort, an average of roughly 250,000 unique TCR beta nucleotide sequences per donor were sequenced, and 15% to 20% of those sequences were non-productive. Broad study findings and their caveats: While some public TCRs were present in many individuals, most TCR sequences turned up only very rarely across donors. According to a later genetic analysis, donors in an Asian-associated ancestry cluster had fewer N-insertions in productive TCRs than the approximately 690-donor mean. According to a later analysis, parvovirus B19, influenza, CMV and Epstein-Barr virus appeared linked to several top co-occurrence clusters. In an earlier analysis of about 550 of the donors, most TCR beta V segments were observed in productive rearrangements about 87% or about 30% of the time, broadly matching IMGT annotations. A few of the identified cytomegalovirus-associated TCR beta chains were confirmed in vitro to be specific for cytomegalovirus antigens. Only TCR beta chains were sequenced in this cohort, and the absence of alpha or paired-chain data limited detectable features. Immune exposure information for the cohort was limited to CMV serostatus. Compared with equally common non-associated chains, HLA-associated TCR beta chains in a later analysis were more clonally expanded and had lower generation probabilities. Linkage disequilibrium might explain the correlated functional status among segregating V segments, but an unknown experimental factor could not be ruled out. The sequencing pipeline was judged likely to have produced a cluster of highly shared sequence variants as a technical artifact. When HLA alleles, especially DR and DQ, strongly co-occurred, attributing TCR associations to individual alleles was difficult. Some IMGT-functional V segments, including TRBV6-2 and TRBV6-3, could not be distinguished by the 87-base-pair reads and were therefore excluded. According to a later analysis, most CMV-associated TCR beta chains appeared to be HLA-restricted, and the HLA associations seemed to be driven largely by CMV exposure. At a false discovery rate of 0.05, a later analysis linked 15,000 to 20,000 TCR beta sequences to specific HLA alleles. A further reported finding was that TCR beta sequences accurately predicted the HLA-A and HLA-B alleles for most subjects in the first cohort. The presence/absence analyses assumed that sequencing depth was roughly uniform across donors, and that assumption may not be true. In a later analysis, the rate of TCR association differed among HLA loci, with DRB1 alleles having the most associated TCRs and HLA-C alleles having the fewest. V-gene and J-gene trimming of TCR beta chains was associated with a missense DCLRE1C variant in a later genetic analysis, and the association was replicated in an independent cohort. Because some donors lacked HLA typing at each locus, the association tests relied only on the typed subset. The authors suggested that the approach could potentially be generalized to other disease states and immunological phenotypes. The classifier was reported to diagnose cytomegalovirus status with high specificity and sensitivity in both the original cohort and the validation cohort. Because counts were too low, more than 15 rarely observed V segments, including chromosome 9 orphons, were excluded from the earlier analysis of 587 of the donors. In the study, about 150 TCR beta chains were listed as associated with cytomegalovirus.

The cysteine opens and the phenylalanine closes a CDR3 of 16 amino acids. Only the CDR3 portion is preserved as DNA: 48 bases, with reading frame beginning at the first base. V sheds 1 base and J sheds 5 bases, leaving 15 bases between their ends. Via the germline V gene (reference sequence), CDR1 is LNHDA and CDR2 SQIVND. Library method: the immunoSEQ multiplex PCR assay. For the multiplex PCR, a mixture combining 60 forward primers for TCR Vbeta segments and 13 reverse primers for TCR Jbeta segments was used. The CDR3 region of rearranged TCR beta genes was amplified from genomic DNA with a multiplex PCR assay. On the Illumina HiSeq System, the amplified TCR beta libraries were sequenced as 87-base-pair reads. Per the original workflow: A later analysis tallied about 77 million unique TCR beta chains across the 700 or so repertoires, and 10 million to 11 million of those chains were shared by two or more donors. To remove PCR and sequencing errors, raw reads were error-corrected and collapsed into unique sequences using a nearest-neighbor algorithm that merged closely related sequences. V, D and J gene segments were assigned by aligning CDR3 sequences to IMGT reference sequences. For a sequence to be retained, at least a six-nucleotide match to both a V gene segment and a J gene segment was required. A rearrangement was called productive if the CDR3 had no stop codons and remained in frame with V and J, and every other rearrangement was called non-productive. CDR3 was defined by IMGT convention, running from the second conserved V-encoded cysteine to the conserved J-encoded phenylalanine. The earlier analysis of a few hundred of the donors excluded any sequence lacking an unambiguous match to a single V gene segment. An earlier analysis of about 600 of the donors called V segments functional above 56.7% productive rearrangements and segregating when the between-donor standard deviation exceeded 5%. A statistical classification framework was developed to diagnose cytomegalovirus status using the catalog of TCR beta chain sequences. A later analysis assigned V and J genes by comparing TCR nucleotide sequences with IMGT/GENE-DB human TR gene sequences. Using the TCRdist pipeline, a later analysis assigned CDR3 sequences along with most-parsimonious VDJ recombination scenarios. In a later analysis, each TCR beta chain was defined by its CDR3 amino acid sequence together with its V-gene family, and reads without a unique V-gene family were excluded. As a way to deal with suspected cross-contamination and a sequencing artifact, a later analysis dropped 500 to 700 nucleotide sequences that were highly shared and had low generation probability. For each public chain, a later analysis derived a clonal expansion index from normalized ranks of inferred template counts within each repertoire. A later analysis computed generation probabilities with a VDJ recombination model fitted to out-of-frame rearrangements, and checked the results against IGoR. In a later analysis, TCR-TCR, TCR-HLA and TCR-CMV co-occurrence was scored with hypergeometric tests, and a repertoire-size bias correction was applied to TCR pairs. To estimate false discovery rates, a later analysis permuted the HLA or CMV assignments 20 times. A later analysis grouped co-occurring TCRs with DBSCAN, adding TCRdist sequence similarity when clustering within HLA-allele-positive subsets. For co-occurrence clustering, repertoires with fewer than 30,000 or more than 120,000 public chains were excluded, along with roughly 5 repertoires with anomalous nucleotide sharing. What TCRdb holds here is the immuneACCESS table cut down to in-frame rearrangements. Part of the clones is not present; checked against another copy, under half of the missing clones reflect an unresolved V gene, and the others are unexplained. Clone size and V and J calls were adopted from that table, with D and trimming inferred from the DNA. This sample's table has entries for about 200,000 clones. The ten largest clones represent roughly 0.74% of the sample.

Note on this clone: Which antigen it targets is not known.

The cohort consisted of 600 or so healthy bone marrow donors. At the time of sampling, all cohort members were nominally healthy, though unrecorded immune exposures were likely present. The donor was CMV seronegative and was included in the group of 352 seronegative cohort members. A peripheral blood sample was collected from each donor, and TCR beta sequencing was performed on peripheral blood mononuclear cells. Genomic DNA was extracted from the blood cell samples with the Qiagen DNeasy Blood Extraction Kit. This receptor chain uses TRBV19 and TRBJ1-5; a weak D assignment points to TRBD1 (5 bases agree). The clonotype originates from a boy between 10 and 17 years old in good health and CMV-seronegative. The sequenced sample was PBMCs. The CDR3 loop reads CASSIVPGFQDQPQHF. The bases read TGTGCCAGTAGTATAGTCCCAGGGTTTCAGGATCAGCCCCAGCATTTT.